The 4 T cell receptor beta chains listed next were all sequenced from one sample in a study of OX40 agonist ivuxolimab in advanced cancers. Here immunoSEQ multiplex PCR was the method, and the copy in TCRdb shows in-frame clones only, minus some. This sample yields more than 70,000 clones, of which 80% to 90% are seen a single time; just under 2% belongs to the top ten. The source was CD4+ or CD8+ T cells sorted from blood, collected in a trial of the OX40 agonist ivuxolimab. These receptors originate from an adult with an advanced solid tumor such as melanoma, head and neck, liver or kidney cancer.

The chain combines TRBV5-1 with TRBJ2-3; TRBD2 aligns across 10 bases. After removal of 3 bases from V and 3 bases from J, the junction contained 10 bases not matched to a gene. This CDR3 contains 17 residues. In germline, CDR1 is SGHRS, CDR2 YFSETQ. The CDR3: CASSSGASGGATDTQYF. CDR3 bases: TGCGCCAGCAGCTCCGGTGCCAGCGGGGGGGCGACAGATACGCAGTATTTT.

The rearrangement links TRBV6-1 to TRBJ1-2, with no clear D. V was pared by 6 bases and J by 5 bases, with 16 bases between. This CDR3 spans 14 amino acids. Germline CDR1 MNHNS, CDR2 SASEGT. The CDR3 sequence: CASSQKGSSYGYTF. The CDR3 DNA reads TGTGCCAGCAGCCAAAAAGGCAGCTCTTATGGCTACACCTTC.

This chain joins TRBV13 and TRBJ2-5, with D possibly matching TRBD2 (5 bases). V was cut by 5 bases and J by 5 bases, with 9 bases left in between. CDR3 size: 12 residues. The germline V gene has CDR1 PRHDT and CDR2 FYEKMQ (reference sequence). CDR3 in amino acids: CASSRRRETQYF. The CDR3 region has the DNA TGTGCCAGCAGCCGGAGGCGGGAGACCCAGTACTTC.

The V and J genes are TRBV5-5 and TRBJ1-4; weak D call: TRBD1 (5 bases). Germline V CDR1 and CDR2: SGHKS, YYEKEE (reference sequence). There are 15 residues in the CDR3. Trimming took 4 bases from V and 7 from J, leaving 17 bases between them. The DNA of the CDR3 is TGTGCCAGCAGCGGGGCCGGGATCGGGGGTGAAAAACTGTTTTTT. Amino acid sequence: CASSGAGIGGEKLFF.